This TCR beta chain was sequenced in a study of shared clonotypes between healthy human individuals. The protocol was immunoSEQ multiplex PCR, while the TCRdb copy is restricted to in-frame clones and leaves out a portion. The sample consists of approximately 2.4 million clones, under 97% of them appearing once. To note about this clone: Its antigen remains unidentified.

A split of CD4+ cells into CD45RA+ naive and CD45RA-negative memory subsets was performed. The V end lost 2 bases, the J end lost 5 bases, and 14 bases lay between the germline ends. Germline CDR1 and CDR2: SEHNR and FQNEAQ (reference sequence). CDR3 size: 15 residues. General study results and limits: Memory subsets generally showed smaller estimated richness than naive subsets did.

The chain links TRBV7-9 to TRBJ2-3, with D possibly being TRBD1 (6 bases). Sequencing used naive CD4+ T cells sorted from blood. Described subset: CD45RA+ positively selected. The source of this sequence is a young man in good health. CDR3 bases: TGTGCCAGCAGCTTATACCACGGACAGTTAGATACGCAGTATTTT. This sequence encodes CASSLYHGQLDTQYF.